Presented here are 5 T cell receptor beta chains from one specimen sequenced in a study. One entry per CDR3 protein, called by TCRdb with MiXCR from the reads. This table has 15,000 or so distinct CDR3 sequences, roughly a third appearing once. Sequenced: blood. Receptors were obtained from a human donor.

The chain carries TRBV20-1 and TRBJ1-2; TRBD1 agrees at 9 bases. CDR3 length: 15 residues. CDR1 is DFQATT, CDR2 SNEGSKA, per germline (reference sequence). Trimming took 5 bases from V and 2 from J; bases not matched to a gene: 9. The CDR3, as DNA: TGCAGTGCTTTACAGCCGGGACAGGGAAACTATGGCTACACCTTC. It specifies CSALQPGQGNYGYTF.

The V and J genes are TRBV14 and TRBJ2-1; D call uncertain. CDR3 length: 12 amino acids. V was cut by 3 bases and J by 12 bases, with 12 bases left in between. Looked up from germline, CDR1 is SGHDN and CDR2 is FVKESK. The CDR3 DNA reads TGTGCCAGCAGCCAGTCCTGGGATACGCAGTTCTTC. This codes for CASSQSWDTQFF.

This clonotype has just a few counts. The chain joins TRBV30 to TRBJ1-2; D gene uncertain. The germline V and J ends were trimmed by 0 bases and 4 bases, with 3 bases remaining between them. CDR3 length: 11 amino acids. Germline V gene sequence: CDR1 GTSNPN, CDR2 SVGIG (reference sequence). The CDR3 nucleotides read TGTGCCTGGAGTGTCTTCTATGGCTACACCTTC. Protein product: CAWSVFYGYTF.

The rearrangement joins TRBV30 to TRBJ2-1, with 9 bases aligning to TRBD2. CDR1 and CDR2 from the germline V gene are GTSNPN and SVGIG (reference sequence). The CDR3 runs 16 residues. V was pared by 5 bases and J by 2 bases, with 10 bases of the junction left unmatched. This CDR3 is CAWVGLAGLAYNEQFF. The CDR3 DNA follows: TGTGCCTGGGTGGGGCTAGCGGGACTGGCCTACAATGAGCAGTTCTTC.

This clonotype was observed at least ten times. The CDR3 DNA sequence: TGTGCCAGCTCACCCGAGAGCCCCTACGAGCAGTACTTC. It yields the protein CASSPESPYEQYF. The chain recombines TRBV18 with TRBJ2-7, with no clear D. The CDR3 runs 13 residues. V lost 3 bases to trimming and J lost 2 bases, with 8 bases between them. The germline V gene has CDR1 KGHSH and CDR2 LQKENI. The variable domain in full, completed from reference TRBV18 and TRBJ2-7, reads NAGVMQNPRHLVRRRGQEARLRCSPMKGHSHVYWYRQLPEEGLKFMVYLQKENIIDESGMPKERFSAEFPKEGPSILRIQQVVRGDSAAYFCASSPESPYEQYFGPGTRLTVT.